The 21 T cell receptor beta chains given below trace back to one sample, sequenced in a study of blood T cell repertoires in COVID-19. Sequencing was performed with immunoSEQ multiplex PCR; in TCRdb, only in-frame clones are kept and a portion is missing. The sample yields tens of thousands of clones, 86% seen once. Sequencing was done on a sample of peripheral blood. Receptors originate from a man aged 50 or older with acute or convalescent COVID-19.

This clone was recorded only once. This chain connects TRBV27 to TRBJ2-1; TRBD2 matches 13 bases. Germline-derived CDR1 and CDR2 are MNHEY and SMNVEV (reference sequence). The CDR3 runs to 15 residues. V lost 6 bases to trimming and J lost 7 bases; unmatched junction nucleotides: 6. Here the CDR3 DNA reads TGTGCCAGCAGAATACTAGCGGGAGGGCATAATGAGCAGTTCTTC. Its translation: CASRILAGGHNEQFF.

The V gene is TRBV6-5, the J gene TRBJ2-7, with 12 bases lining up with TRBD1. This CDR3 comprises 15 residues. Germline V gene sequence: CDR1 MNHEY, CDR2 SVGAGI. J lost 0 bases, V lost 7 bases, and 4 bases had no gene match. The CDR3, as DNA: TGTGCCAGCATTCGGGACAGGGGGCCCTCCTACGAGCAGTACTTC. Residues: CASIRDRGPSYEQYF.

CDR3 region: CASSPMNGRGYNEQFF. Written as DNA, the CDR3 is TGTGCCAGCTCACCAATGAACGGCCGAGGCTACAATGAGCAGTTCTTC. The chain combines TRBV18 with TRBJ2-1; D is unclear. Trimming left V 2 bases short and J 3 bases short, with 14 bases between. CDR1 KGHSH and CDR2 LQKENI come from the germline V gene. The CDR3 loop spans 16 amino acids.

The V and J genes are TRBV4-2 and TRBJ2-1; TRBD1 matches at 7 bases. Germline lookup yields CDR1 LGHNA and CDR2 YNFKEQ. Germline trimming cut 1 base from V and 0 bases from J; bases unmatched to any gene: 0. The CDR3 consists of 15 residues. Here the CDR3 DNA reads TGTGCCAGCAGCCAAGGACAGGGCTCCTACAATGAGCAGTTCTTC. This codes for CASSQGQGSYNEQFF.

The J gene is TRBJ1-2, the V gene TRBV11-2; D gene uncertain. The CDR3 sequence is 14 residues long. The V gene's germline CDR1 is SGHAT and CDR2 FQNNGV. Trimming removed 6 bases at V and 5 bases at J, with 16 bases between. The CDR3 DNA sequence: TGTGCCAGCAGTCCCCCCCGGGGTGTTTATGGCTACACCTTC. Translating it yields CASSPPRGVYGYTF.

As DNA, the CDR3 is TGTGCCAGCAGCTTAGTGACAGGGGGGACTAATGAAAAACTGTTTTTT. It specifies CASSLVTGGTNEKLFF. This chain uses TRBV5-6 with TRBJ1-4; 9 bases agree with TRBD1. Germline-derived CDR1 and CDR2 are SGHDT and YYEEEE. The CDR3 contains 16 residues. The V and J ends lost 2 bases and 2 bases, in that order; junction bases with no gene match: 4. The variable domain in full, with the rest retrieved from reference TRBV5-6 and TRBJ1-4, is DAGVTQSPTHLIKTRGQQVTLRCSPKSGHDTVSWYQQALGQGPQFIFQYYEEEERQRGNFPDRFSGHQFPNYSSELNVNALLLGDSALYLCASSLVTGGTNEKLFFGSGTQLSVL.

The chain links TRBV4-1 to TRBJ2-1, with 9 bases fitting TRBD2. Germline V gene lookup returns CDR1 MGHRA and CDR2 YSYEKL. The CDR3 length is 16 residues. Germline trimming cut 2 bases from V and 5 bases from J; bases unmatched to any gene: 7. The CDR3 region has the DNA TGCGCCAGCAGCCAAAAGGAGCGGGGGGAAAACAATGAGCAGTTCTTC. Its protein product is CASSQKERGENNEQFF.

This sequence joins TRBV7-2 and TRBJ2-1; possible D gene TRBD1, 5 bases. Trimming removed 6 bases at V and 3 bases at J, with 15 bases between. The CDR3 runs to 15 residues. CDR1 is SGHTA and CDR2 is FQGNSA in the germline V gene. The CDR3 nucleotides are TGTGCCAGCAGTCCTCAGGGCCGTGGCTACAATGAGCAGTTCTTC. Encoded protein: CASSPQGRGYNEQFF.

The rearrangement uses TRBV15 and TRBJ2-7, with TRBD1 matching 10 bases. The CDR3 covers 12 residues. Germline V gene sequence: CDR1 LNHNV, CDR2 YYDKDF (reference sequence). Trimming took 5 bases from V and 6 from J; bases not matched to a gene: 1. CDR3: CATSGTGVEQYF. In DNA, the CDR3 is TGTGCCACCAGCGGGACAGGGGTCGAGCAGTACTTC.

V gene TRBV19 combines with J gene TRBJ2-7; 11 nucleotides line up with TRBD2. Losses at the gene ends were 3 bases for V and 2 bases for J; bases not matched to a gene: 9. CDR3 size: 17 residues. Germline assignment: CDR1 LNHDA and CDR2 SQIVND (reference sequence). The chain's CDR3 is CASSIPTGTSGTYEQYF. The CDR3 coding sequence is TGTGCCAGTAGTATTCCTACCGGGACTAGCGGAACCTACGAGCAGTACTTC.

The rearrangement joins TRBV9 to TRBJ2-7; weak D call: TRBD2 (5 bases). With 0 bases removed from V and 6 bases from J, the gap between germline ends came to 10 bases. Germline loops: CDR1 SGDLS, CDR2 YYNGEE. CDR3 length: 13 residues. Here the CDR3 reads CASSVALAGEQYF. The CDR3 coding sequence is TGTGCCAGCAGCGTAGCATTGGCGGGCGAGCAGTACTTC.

The chain employs TRBV10-3 and TRBJ2-4; 7 bases match TRBD1. V shed 3 bases, J shed 7 bases, and the junction held 6 bases outside the gene matches. Germline V lookup: CDR1 ENHRY, CDR2 SYGVKD. The CDR3 runs 14 residues. In DNA, the CDR3 is TGTGCCATCAGTGAAGACAGGGTTGAGAACATTCAGTACTTC. Protein: CAISEDRVENIQYF.

CDR3 region: CASSVDIGGRETQYF. CDR3 in DNA: TGTGCCAGCAGCGTAGATATTGGGGGCAGGGAGACCCAGTACTTC. The rearrangement links TRBV9 to TRBJ2-5; D possibly corresponds to TRBD1 (6 bases). Germline V gene data show CDR1 as SGDLS and CDR2 as YYNGEE. Between the trimmed V and J ends, which lost 0 bases and 5 bases, there was a span of 14 bases. This CDR3 contains 15 residues. Using reference TRBV9 and TRBJ2-5 for the parts outside the CDR3, the full variable domain is DSGVTQTPKHLITATGQRVTLRCSPRSGDLSVYWYQQSLDQGLQFLIQYYNGEERAKGNILERFSAQQFPDLHSELNLSSLELGDSALYFCASSVDIGGRETQYFGPGTRLLVL.

This clone was found a few times. The chain couples TRBV6-1 to TRBJ2-7, with TRBD1 matching over 7 bases. The CDR3 consists of 14 residues. V dropped 6 bases and J dropped 5; count of bases not matched to a gene: 10. CDR1 and CDR2 from the germline V gene are MNHNS and SASEGT. CDR3 loop: CASSVTGEGNEQYF. The CDR3 DNA reads TGTGCCAGCAGCGTTACAGGGGAAGGCAACGAGCAGTACTTC.

The chain joins TRBV29-1 to TRBJ1-2; 8 bases match TRBD1. The CDR3 loop spans 13 amino acids. The trim removed 5 bases at V and 3 bases at J, leaving 5 bases unmatched. The germline V gene encodes CDR1 SQVTM and CDR2 ANQGSEA. The CDR3 coding sequence is TGCAGCGTTTGGGACAGGAGGGACTATGGCTACACCTTC. Residues: CSVWDRRDYGYTF.

The chain uses TRBV5-4 and TRBJ2-1; 11 bases align to TRBD1. CDR1 and CDR2 from the germline V gene are SGHNT and YYREEE (reference sequence). With 0 bases clipped from V and 7 bases from J, the junction kept 3 bases outside the gene matches. CDR3 length: 15 amino acids. The CDR3 region is CASSLGGQGANEQFF. CDR3 DNA sequence: TGTGCCAGCAGCTTGGGCGGACAGGGGGCTAATGAGCAGTTCTTC.

In this sample, this clone turned up once. The chain carries TRBV6-6 and TRBJ1-5; 9 bases are a match to TRBD1. This CDR3 comprises 14 residues. The germline V gene has CDR1 MNHNY and CDR2 SVGAGI (reference sequence). The junction had 3 bases not matched to a gene; V was cut back by 5 bases and J by 4 bases. The CDR3 loop is CASSRGQGNQPQHF. In nucleotides, the CDR3 is TGTGCCAGCAGTCGAGGACAGGGGAATCAGCCCCAGCATTTT.

The chain has TRBV19 and TRBJ2-7; TRBD2 agrees at 9 bases. The CDR3 sequence is 17 residues long. The V segment lost 5 bases and the J segment 3 bases; nucleotides outside the gene matches: 14. CDR1 is LNHDA, CDR2 SQIVND, per germline (reference sequence). The CDR3 region has the DNA TGTGCCAGTAGTCGTCGCGGGGGTAGCGGGAGCCTCTACGAGCAGTACTTC. Translating it yields CASSRRGGSGSLYEQYF. Complete variable domain (other parts from reference TRBV19 and TRBJ2-7): DGGITQSPKYLFRKEGQNVTLSCEQNLNHDAMYWYRQDPGQGLRLIYYSQIVNDFQKGDIAEGYSVSREKKESFPLTVTSAQKNPTAFYLCASSRRGGSGSLYEQYFGPGTRLTVT.

The chain carries TRBV25-1 and TRBJ2-7; unclear D gene. This CDR3 has 10 amino acids. Trimming shortened V by 10 bases and J by 4 bases, and 8 bases separated the two germline ends. CDR1 is MGHDK and CDR2 is SYGVNS in the germline V gene. CDR3 coding DNA: TGTGCCACCGGTCGATACGAGCAGTACTTC. Translation gives CATGRYEQYF.

The chain has TRBV24-1 and TRBJ2-2; D is possibly TRBD1 (6 bases). The CDR3 contains 15 residues. Trimming left V 5 bases short and J 4 bases short, with 13 bases between. CDR1 is KGHDR, CDR2 SFDVKD, per germline. The CDR3 sequence: CATSGGTKLTGELFF. DNA for the CDR3: TGTGCCACCAGTGGAGGGACAAAGCTCACCGGGGAGCTGTTTTTT.

This clone showed up many times. The chain is built from TRBV2 and TRBJ1-5; 8 bases line up with TRBD1. This CDR3 comprises 14 residues. CDR1 and CDR2 (germline): SNHLY, FYNNEI. V lost 8 bases and J lost 5; bases outside the gene matches: 8. CDR3 protein: CASSEDRDYQPQHF. Written as DNA, the CDR3 is TGTGCCAGCTCTGAGGACAGGGATTATCAGCCCCAGCATTTT.